The 4 T cell receptor beta chains below all came from one sample that was sequenced in a study of blood T cell repertoires in COVID-19. TCRdb's table, derived via immunoSEQ multiplex PCR, lists solely in-frame clones and lacks some. The sample carries around 320,000 clones, nearly 90% recorded once. The sample consisted of peripheral blood. These receptors were obtained from a woman aged 25 to 39 with COVID-19, enrolled during active disease.

This clone has just one count. The CDR3 protein is CASSVSGGTYEQYF. The CDR3 coding sequence is TGTGCCAGCAGTGTTAGCGGGGGGACGTACGAGCAGTACTTC. V gene TRBV28 combines with J gene TRBJ2-7; 10 bases agree with TRBD2. V dropped 5 bases and J dropped 4; count of bases not matched to a gene: 5. Germline V CDR1 and CDR2: MDHEN, SYDVKM. The CDR3 contains 14 residues.

This clone was seen a handful of times. DNA of the CDR3: TGTGCCACCAGTGATACAGGGGAGAACACCGGGGAGCTGTTTTTT. Residues: CATSDTGENTGELFF. The chain carries TRBV24-1 and TRBJ2-2; 7 bases are shared with TRBD1. Germline CDR1 KGHDR, CDR2 SFDVKD. The CDR3 contains 15 residues. V lost 3 bases, J lost 1 base, and 1 base stayed unmatched.

The chain carries TRBV2 and TRBJ2-4; TRBD1 agrees at 7 bases. This CDR3 is 14 amino acids long. Germline CDR1 reads SNHLY; CDR2 reads FYNNEI. Losses at the gene ends were 3 bases for V and 6 bases for J; bases not matched to a gene: 5. CDR3 protein: CASSDRTGANIQYF. The CDR3 DNA is TGTGCCAGCAGTGACAGGACAGGAGCAAACATTCAGTACTTC.

The rearrangement joins TRBV7-9 to TRBJ1-1; D remains unclear. CDR1 and CDR2 from the germline V gene are SEHNR and FQNEAQ (reference sequence). V lost 7 bases and J 2 bases, leaving 14 bases between the germline ends. This CDR3 is built from 14 residues. CDR3 residues: CASKVLAENTEAFF. The CDR3 coding sequence is TGTGCCAGCAAAGTATTAGCAGAAAACACTGAAGCTTTCTTT.